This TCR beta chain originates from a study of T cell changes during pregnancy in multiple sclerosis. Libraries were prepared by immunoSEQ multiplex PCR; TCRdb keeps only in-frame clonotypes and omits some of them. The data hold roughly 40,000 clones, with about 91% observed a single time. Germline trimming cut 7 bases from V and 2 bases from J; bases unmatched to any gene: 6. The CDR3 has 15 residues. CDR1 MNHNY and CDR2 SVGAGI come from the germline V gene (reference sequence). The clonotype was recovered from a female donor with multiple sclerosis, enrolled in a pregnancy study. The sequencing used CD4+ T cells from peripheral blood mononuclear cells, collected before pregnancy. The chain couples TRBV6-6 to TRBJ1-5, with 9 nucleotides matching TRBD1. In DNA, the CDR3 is TGTGCCAGCACCGAGACAGGGGGACGCAATCAGCCCCAGCATTTT. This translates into CASTETGGRNQPQHF.